In this sample, the clone carrying this T cell receptor beta chain turned up many times. The sample originates from a study of Graves' ophthalmopathy and Graves' hyperthyroidism. RNA transcripts served as template for amplifying TCR beta CDR3 sequences. Following a first-round RT-PCR that used HTBI primers, a second-round multiplex PCR was carried out. TCRdb independently ran MiXCR on the multiplex PCR reads; one entry per CDR3 protein. This table holds 600,000 to 650,000 distinct CDR3 sequences, approximately 21% found once. What was sequenced was peripheral blood. This clonotype was sampled from a young woman with stable Graves' hyperthyroidism. Some clones in this sample may be carry-over from other donors' samples.

The CDR3 loop reads CASSPGVLRGYTF. The CDR3 region has the DNA TGTGCCAGCAGTCCCGGGGTCCTGCGTGGCTACACCTTC. V usage is TRBV12-3 or TRBV12-4 and J usage is TRBJ1-2; unclear D gene. There are 13 residues in the CDR3. Trimming removed 5 bases from V and 7 bases from J, with 14 bases in between.